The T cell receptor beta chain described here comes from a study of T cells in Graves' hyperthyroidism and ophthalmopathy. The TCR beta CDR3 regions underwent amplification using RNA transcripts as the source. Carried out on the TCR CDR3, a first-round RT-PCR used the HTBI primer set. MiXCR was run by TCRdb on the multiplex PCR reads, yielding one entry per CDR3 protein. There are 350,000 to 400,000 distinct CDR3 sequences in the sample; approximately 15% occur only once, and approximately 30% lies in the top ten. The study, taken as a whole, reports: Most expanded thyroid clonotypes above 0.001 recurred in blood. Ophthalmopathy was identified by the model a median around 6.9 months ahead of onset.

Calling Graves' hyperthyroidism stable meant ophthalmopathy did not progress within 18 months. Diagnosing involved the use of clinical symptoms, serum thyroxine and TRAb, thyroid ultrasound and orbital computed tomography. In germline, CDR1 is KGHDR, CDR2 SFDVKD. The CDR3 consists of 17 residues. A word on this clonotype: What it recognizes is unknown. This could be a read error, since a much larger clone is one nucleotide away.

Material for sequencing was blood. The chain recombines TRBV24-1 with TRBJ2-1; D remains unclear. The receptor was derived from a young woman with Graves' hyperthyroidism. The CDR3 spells CVTSDLNFQSSYNEQFF. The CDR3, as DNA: TGTGTCACCAGTGATTTGAACTTCCAAAGCTCCTACAATGAGCAGTTCTTC.